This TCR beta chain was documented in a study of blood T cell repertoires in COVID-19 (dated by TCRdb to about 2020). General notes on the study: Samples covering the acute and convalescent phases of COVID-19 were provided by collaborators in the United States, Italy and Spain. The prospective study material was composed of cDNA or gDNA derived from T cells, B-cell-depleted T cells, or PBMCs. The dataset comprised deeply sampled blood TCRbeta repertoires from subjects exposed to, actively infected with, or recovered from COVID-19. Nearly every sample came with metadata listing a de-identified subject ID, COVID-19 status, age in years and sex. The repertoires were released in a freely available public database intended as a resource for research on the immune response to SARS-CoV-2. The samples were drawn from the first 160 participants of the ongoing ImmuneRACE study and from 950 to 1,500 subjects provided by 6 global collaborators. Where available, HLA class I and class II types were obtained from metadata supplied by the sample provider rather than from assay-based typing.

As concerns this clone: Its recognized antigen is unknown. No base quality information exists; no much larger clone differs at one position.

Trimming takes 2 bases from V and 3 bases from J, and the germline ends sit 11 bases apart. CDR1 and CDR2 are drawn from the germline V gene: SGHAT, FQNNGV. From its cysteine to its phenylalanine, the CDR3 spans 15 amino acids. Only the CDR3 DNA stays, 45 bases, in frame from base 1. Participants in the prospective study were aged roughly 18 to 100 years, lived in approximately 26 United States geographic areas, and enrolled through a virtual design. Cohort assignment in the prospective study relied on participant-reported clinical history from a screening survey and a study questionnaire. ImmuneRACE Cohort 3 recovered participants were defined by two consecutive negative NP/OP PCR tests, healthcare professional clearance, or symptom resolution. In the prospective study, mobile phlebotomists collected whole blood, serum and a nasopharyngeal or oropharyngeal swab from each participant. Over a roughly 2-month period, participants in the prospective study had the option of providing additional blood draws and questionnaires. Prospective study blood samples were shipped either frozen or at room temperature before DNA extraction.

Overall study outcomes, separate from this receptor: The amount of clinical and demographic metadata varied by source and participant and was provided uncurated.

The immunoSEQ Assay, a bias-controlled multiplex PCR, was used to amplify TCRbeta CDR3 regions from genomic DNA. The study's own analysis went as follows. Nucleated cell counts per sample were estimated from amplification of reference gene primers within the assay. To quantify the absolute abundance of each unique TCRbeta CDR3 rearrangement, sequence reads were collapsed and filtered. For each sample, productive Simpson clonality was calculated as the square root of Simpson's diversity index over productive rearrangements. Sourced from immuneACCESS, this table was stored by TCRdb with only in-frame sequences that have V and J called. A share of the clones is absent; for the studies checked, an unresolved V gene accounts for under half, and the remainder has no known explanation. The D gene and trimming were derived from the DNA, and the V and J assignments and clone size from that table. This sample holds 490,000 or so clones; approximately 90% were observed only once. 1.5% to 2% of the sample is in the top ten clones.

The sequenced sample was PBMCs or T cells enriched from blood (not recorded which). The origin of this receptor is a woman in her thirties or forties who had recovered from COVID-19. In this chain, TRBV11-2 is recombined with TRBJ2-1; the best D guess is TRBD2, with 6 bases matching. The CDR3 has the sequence CASSLSSGGYNEQFF. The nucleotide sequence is TGTGCCAGCAGCTTAAGTTCCGGGGGCTACAATGAGCAGTTCTTC.